These T cell receptor beta chains were read from a single sample in a study of T cells after yellow fever vaccination. TCRdb itself ran the 5' RACE reads through MiXCR, one entry per CDR3 protein. This sample has some 600,000 distinct CDR3 sequences, with 17% found just once. The specimen was PBMCs, collected about 5 days after the first yellow fever vaccination. These TCRs come from a man between 18 and 35 years old who received the YFV17D yellow fever vaccine. Both conserved end residues are part of each CDR3. D genes are given only for firm matches. Part of the rows lack a size; the others show once, few, many or a class for expanded clones.

size	D	J	V	DNA	CDR3
many	-	TRBJ1-5	TRBV28	TGTGCCAGCAGTTCAGGAGGGGGGAACAATCAGCCCCAGCATTTT	CASSSGGGNNQPQHF
-	-	TRBJ1-5	TRBV20-1	TGCAGTGCTAGAGATCCGGTCAGTTCCAGCAATCAGCCCCAGCATTTT	CSARDPVSSSNQPQHF
few	TRBD2	TRBJ2-3	TRBV20-1	TGCAGTGCTAGAACTAGCGGGGCAGATACGCAGTATTTT	CSARTSGADTQYF
few	-	TRBJ1-2	TRBV24-1	TGTGCCACCAGTCAAGGACAATTTCGTAGCTACACCTTC	CATSQGQFRSYTF
-	-	TRBJ1-1	TRBV18	TGTGCCAGCTCACCACCCCACGGTCGCTTAGAAGCTTTCTTT	CASSPPHGRLEAFF
few	-	TRBJ2-2	TRBV28	TGTGCCAGCAGTTTGCCAGGGTCGGCCACCGGGGAGCTGTTTTTT	CASSLPGSATGELFF
-	-	TRBJ2-7	TRBV7-3	TGTGCCAGCAGTCCAGGGGGGAGCGAGCAGTACTTC	CASSPGGSEQYF
-	TRBD2	TRBJ2-3	TRBV11-2	TGTGCCAGCAGCAAAAGTCCCGGGACTAGCGGGGACACAGATATGCAGTATTTT	CASSKSPGTSGDTDMQYF
few	-	TRBJ2-7	TRBV4-2	TGTGCCAGCAGCCAATTGGACGGCGCTCGAGAGGACCCCCGCGAGCAGTACTTC	CASSQLDGAREDPREQYF
few	-	TRBJ1-3	TRBV19	TGTGCCACCCGGACGGATCTTGGAAACACCATATATTTT	CATRTDLGNTIYF
-	-	TRBJ2-1	TRBV24-1	TGTGCCACCAGTGATTTGGTCCAGGGAAGGAATGAGCAGTTCTTC	CATSDLVQGRNEQFF
many	TRBD2	TRBJ2-7	TRBV3-1	TGTGCCAGCAGCCAAATTCTAGCGGGGAACGAGCAGTACTTC	CASSQILAGNEQYF
few	-	TRBJ1-1	TRBV9	TGTGCCAGCAGCGTGGGGTCAGGGACACAGAACACTGAAGCTTTCTTT	CASSVGSGTQNTEAFF
many	TRBD1	TRBJ2-7	TRBV4-2	TGTGCCAGCAGCCAAGTGTCGGGACAGGGAGGAACCTACGAGCAGTACTTC	CASSQVSGQGGTYEQYF
-	TRBD1	TRBJ1-4	TRBV7-9	TGTGCCAGCAGCTCGTACGGACAGGGACATGAAAAACTGTTTTTT	CASSSYGQGHEKLFF